These 21 T cell receptor beta chains originate from one sample sequenced in a study of Ad26.COV2.S vaccination and SARS-CoV-2 variants. Treatment defined: approximately 18 received Ad26.COV2.S at low or high dose, single or two shots; 5 received placebo; per-sample allocation not given. Collection of the samples took place on day 63 after the first injection of vaccine or placebo. Method: immunoSEQ multiplex PCR; TCRdb's copy keeps in-frame clones and lacks some. The sample consists of about 680,000 clones, 80% to 90% of them appearing once. Here the sequenced sample was peripheral blood, taken in a trial of Ad26.COV2.S vaccine versus placebo. All receptors come from a person aged 18 to 65 who received the Ad26.COV2.S COVID-19 vaccine or a placebo.

This clone was seen a single time. The genes are TRBV6-5 and TRBJ1-1; no reliable D call. This CDR3 is 13 amino acids long. The germline V gene encodes CDR1 MNHEY and CDR2 SVGAGI. Trimming removed 8 bases at V and 0 bases at J, with 10 bases between. CDR3: CASLTPMNTEAFF. The CDR3 DNA reads TGTGCCAGCTTAACACCCATGAACACTGAAGCTTTCTTT.

The chain combines TRBV27 with TRBJ2-1; TRBD2 aligns across 9 bases. The CDR3 sequence is 18 residues long. Germline-derived CDR1 and CDR2 are MNHEY and SMNVEV (reference sequence). The trim removed 6 bases at V and 2 bases at J, leaving 14 bases unmatched. The CDR3 DNA reads as TGTGCCAGCAGCGGTCAGGGGGTACTAGCGGGTGCCTACAATGAGCAGTTCTTC. It is translated as CASSGQGVLAGAYNEQFF.

The CDR3 nucleotides are TGCGCCAGCAGCTTGGACCACCTGAACACCGGGGAGCTGTTTTTT. It codes for CASSLDHLNTGELFF. The V call is TRBV5-1, the J call TRBJ2-2; no reliable D call. The V gene lost 0 bases and the J gene lost 1 base, with 7 bases spanning the gap. The CDR3 spans 15 residues. CDR1 is SGHRS and CDR2 is YFSETQ in the germline V gene.

The chain carries TRBV5-4 and TRBJ2-3; TRBD2 matches 8 bases. V dropped 0 bases and J dropped 8; count of bases not matched to a gene: 8. This CDR3 is 15 amino acids long. Germline CDR1 and CDR2: SGHNT and YYREEE (reference sequence). CDR3 nucleotides: TGTGCCAGCAGCTTGGCCTACGGGAGGGCTAGTACGCAGTATTTT. This sequence encodes CASSLAYGRASTQYF.

J is TRBJ1-6 and V is TRBV2; weak D call: TRBD1 (6 bases). V lost 5 bases and J 10 bases, leaving 12 bases between the germline ends. CDR3 length: 13 amino acids. Germline loops: CDR1 SNHLY, CDR2 FYNNEI. The CDR3 protein is CASSPGGSSPLHF. The DNA for the CDR3 is TGTGCCAGCAGTCCGGGGGGCAGCTCACCCCTCCACTTT.

This clone was seen only a few times. V and J are TRBV2 and TRBJ2-5; a weak D match, TRBD2 (5 bases). Germline-derived CDR1 and CDR2 are SNHLY and FYNNEI. Trimming took off 5 bases at V and 3 bases at J, with 13 bases between the two ends. CDR3 length: 14 residues. The CDR3 nucleotides are TGTGCCAGCAGTCGGACTCGATCGGAAGAGACCCAGTACTTC. Its translation is CASSRTRSEETQYF.

The chain recombines TRBV18 with TRBJ2-6, with D uncertain. CDR3 length equals 21 residues. Germline values: CDR1 KGHSH, CDR2 LQKENI. V lost 0 bases and J lost 0, with 21 bases in between. CDR3 loop: CASSPPLYLDILLSGANVLTF. The CDR3 nucleotides are TGTGCCAGCTCACCACCCCTGTATTTAGACATCTTACTCTCTGGGGCCAACGTCCTGACTTTC. Using reference TRBV18 and TRBJ2-6 for the parts outside the CDR3, the full variable domain is NAGVMQNPRHLVRRRGQEARLRCSPMKGHSHVYWYRQLPEEGLKFMVYLQKENIIDESGMPKERFSAEFPKEGPSILRIQQVVRGDSAAYFCASSPPLYLDILLSGANVLTFGAGSRLTVL.

The V gene is TRBV15, the J gene TRBJ2-7; 10 bases are a match to TRBD1. The V and J ends lost 3 bases and 6 bases, in that order; junction bases with no gene match: 5. CDR3 size: 14 residues. The germline V gene has CDR1 LNHNV and CDR2 YYDKDF (reference sequence). CDR3 nucleotide sequence: TGTGCCACCAGCAGGCCGGGACAGGGGACCGAGCAGTACTTC. This codes for CATSRPGQGTEQYF.

V gene TRBV7-9 combines with J gene TRBJ2-5; D is unresolved. Per the germline V gene, CDR1 is SEHNR and CDR2 is FQNEAQ (reference sequence). There are 15 residues in the CDR3. V was trimmed by 1 base and J by 0 bases, leaving 9 bases between them. The CDR3 region is CASSLGVEYQETQYF. In nucleotides, the CDR3 is TGTGCCAGCAGCTTAGGTGTGGAGTACCAAGAGACCCAGTACTTC.

V is TRBV5-1 and J is TRBJ1-2; 11 nucleotides agree with TRBD1. CDR3 size: 15 residues. V was pared by 4 bases and J by 3 bases, with 5 bases of the junction left unmatched. CDR1 is SGHRS, CDR2 YFSETQ, per germline. In DNA form, the CDR3 reads TGCGCCAGCAGCCTGGACAGGGGGCGCGACTATGGCTACACCTTC. As protein: CASSLDRGRDYGYTF. The whole variable domain, filled in from reference TRBV5-1 and TRBJ1-2, reads KAGVTQTPRYLIKTRGQQVTLSCSPISGHRSVSWYQQTPGQGLQFLFEYFSETQRNKGNFPGRFSGRQFSNSRSEMNVSTLELGDSALYLCASSLDRGRDYGYTFGSGTRLTVV.

V and J are TRBV4-3 and TRBJ1-1; the match to TRBD1 covers 7 bases. The V gene end was trimmed by 2 bases and the J gene end by 3 bases; junction bases not matched to a gene: 6. CDR1 LGHNA and CDR2 YSLEER come from the germline V gene. There are 15 residues in the CDR3. Here the CDR3 DNA reads TGCGCCAGCAGCCAAACCCTCGGACAGGACACTGAAGCTTTCTTT. Translated, it gives CASSQTLGQDTEAFF.

This chain joins TRBV6-5 and TRBJ2-7; D gene uncertain. Trimming shortened V by 1 base and J by 0 bases, and 10 bases separated the two germline ends. This CDR3 spans 15 amino acids. CDR1 MNHEY and CDR2 SVGAGI come from the germline V gene. This CDR3 is CASSYLALSSYEQYF. CDR3 nucleotide sequence: TGTGCCAGCAGTTACTTGGCCCTGAGCTCCTACGAGCAGTACTTC.

This clone came up a few times. The chain employs TRBV27 and TRBJ1-2; TRBD1 matches 7 bases. The CDR3 is 16 residues long. V shed 0 bases and J 5 bases; nucleotides not matched to a gene: 9. Germline-derived CDR1 and CDR2 are MNHEY and SMNVEV (reference sequence). The CDR3: CASSLSITGDLYGYTF. CDR3 coding DNA: TGTGCCAGCAGTTTATCGATAACAGGGGATTTGTATGGCTACACCTTC.

This clone has a single count. The chain is built from TRBV19 and TRBJ2-6; D might be TRBD1 (6 bases). Trimming stripped 3 bases from V and 2 bases from J, with 8 bases between. The V gene's germline CDR1 is LNHDA and CDR2 SQIVND (reference sequence). The CDR3 has 15 amino acids. CDR3 loop: CASSIWGPGANVLTF. CDR3 nucleotide sequence: TGTGCCAGTAGTATCTGGGGGCCTGGGGCCAACGTCCTGACTTTC.

As concerns this clone: Within the sample, other DNA sequences also encode this same CDR3. In nucleotides, the CDR3 is TGTGCCAGCAGTTACGGGGGCAGCTCCTACAATGAGCAGTTCTTC. This encodes CASSYGGSSYNEQFF. The chain employs TRBV6-2 or TRBV6-3 and TRBJ2-1, with D maybe TRBD1 (6 bases). The CDR3 loop spans 15 amino acids. Trimming removed 2 bases at V and 0 bases at J, with 8 bases between. Germline values: CDR1 MNHEY, CDR2 SVGEGT.

The rearrangement uses TRBV29-1 and TRBJ1-1; no clear D. V lost 4 bases to trimming and J lost 6 bases, with 6 bases between them. The CDR3 sequence is 10 residues long. Germline-derived CDR1 and CDR2 are SQVTM and ANQGSEA. CDR3 sequence reads: CSVVTSEAFF. The CDR3 DNA reads TGCAGCGTTGTGACCTCTGAAGCTTTCTTT.

The chain couples TRBV11-3 to TRBJ2-6; D uncertain. Looked up from germline, CDR1 is SGHNT and CDR2 is YENEEA. Trimming cost V 5 bases and J 0 bases, with 8 bases left between them. The CDR3 has 15 residues. CDR3: CASSNAPSGANVLTF. CDR3 sequence (DNA): TGTGCCAGCAGCAACGCTCCCTCTGGGGCCAACGTCCTGACTTTC.

This clone was observed once. This chain links TRBV9 with TRBJ2-2, with D maybe TRBD1 (8 bases). Trimming took 4 bases from V and 3 from J, leaving 16 bases between them. CDR3 size: 16 residues. CDR1 and CDR2 from the germline V gene are SGDLS and YYNGEE. The CDR3 region is CASSITQGGHTGELFF. The CDR3 nucleotides read TGTGCCAGCAGCATAACACAGGGGGGGCACACCGGGGAGCTGTTTTTT. Drawing the rest from reference TRBV9 and TRBJ2-2, the complete variable domain is DSGVTQTPKHLITATGQRVTLRCSPRSGDLSVYWYQQSLDQGLQFLIQYYNGEERAKGNILERFSAQQFPDLHSELNLSSLELGDSALYFCASSITQGGHTGELFFGEGSRLTVL.

This chain connects TRBV21-1 to TRBJ1-5. TRBV21-1 is annotated as a pseudogene. The CDR3 sequence is 13 residues long. The CDR3 DNA sequence: TGTGCCAGCAGCAGAAGGCCAAATCAGCCCCAGCATTTT. Protein product: CASSRRPNQPQHF.

The chain is built from TRBV21-1 and TRBJ1-4. TRBV21-1 is an annotated pseudogene. CDR3 length: 17 amino acids. As DNA, the CDR3 is TGTGCCAGCAGCAAAGCCCCGGGGGCTGCAACTAATGAAAAACTGTTTTTT. Protein: CASSKAPGAATNEKLFF.

The rearrangement uses TRBV4-2 and TRBJ1-2, with a weak D call TRBD1 (6 bases). V was cut by 1 base and J by 4 bases, with 19 bases left in between. This CDR3 is 17 amino acids long. Per the germline V gene, CDR1 is LGHNA and CDR2 is YNFKEQ. In DNA form, the CDR3 reads TGTGCCAGCAGCCAAGCCCCCGCAGGGGAGGGTATCTATGGCTACACCTTC. Translating gives CASSQAPAGEGIYGYTF.